The rows below give T cell receptor beta chains drawn from one sample of a study of T cell responses to AZD1222 COVID-19 vaccine. Method: immunoSEQ multiplex PCR; TCRdb's copy keeps in-frame clones and lacks some. The sample has fewer than 100,000 clones; over 75% are singletons. Sequenced here: peripheral blood, sampled on day 0 of AZD1222 vaccination. The receptors here all came from an adult in good health. Each CDR3 is given with its conserved first and last residue. The D gene is left open where the match is weak. The size field is filled for only some rows; it gives once, few, many or a size class.

CDR3nt | CDR3aa | j_gene | abundance | v_gene | len | d_gene
TGTGCCAGCCAAGGGACCGCCGATTCGGCCCTCCACTTT | CASQGTADSALHF | TRBJ1-6 | - | TRBV28 | 13 | -
TGTGCCAGCTCACCAGCGGGGCAGGGAGGGGACACTGAAGCTTTCTTT | CASSPAGQGGDTEAFF | TRBJ1-1 | - | TRBV18 | 16 | -
TGTGCCAGCAGTGACTCGATAGGGGGGACCCAGTACTTC | CASSDSIGGTQYF | TRBJ2-5 | once | TRBV6-4 | 13 | -
TGTGCCAGCAGCTTAGTGGAAGTTGGCGTCCGGACTTTCTTT | CASSLVEVGVRTFF | TRBJ1-1 | - | TRBV7-2 | 14 | -
TGTGCCAGCGAGGAAGGACGGAATCAGCCCCAGCATTTT | CASEEGRNQPQHF | TRBJ1-5 | - | TRBV28 | 13 | -
TGTGCCAGCACCCTTCAGAGCTCCTATAATTCACCCCTCCACTTT | CASTLQSSYNSPLHF | TRBJ1-6 | - | TRBV27 | 15 | -
TGTGCCAGCAGCGGAGGCTTTCGGTCGGACACTGAAGCTTTCTTT | CASSGGFRSDTEAFF | TRBJ1-1 | - | TRBV9 | 15 | -
TGTGCCAGCAGTCCCATACGTAACTATGGCTACACCTTC | CASSPIRNYGYTF | TRBJ1-2 | - | TRBV12-3/TRBV12-4 | 13 | -
TGTGCCAGCAGCTTAGGTTCGACAGGGGGTCTGGAGACCCAGTACTTC | CASSLGSTGGLETQYF | TRBJ2-5 | - | TRBV11-3 | 16 | TRBD1
TGTGCCAGCAGTTACATAGCGGACGGAGAGACCCAGTACTTC | CASSYIADGETQYF | TRBJ2-5 | once | TRBV6-2/TRBV6-3 | 14 | -
TGTGCCAGTAGTGGGTTCCAGGGGTACTTGACCACTGAAGCTTTCTTT | CASSGFQGYLTTEAFF | TRBJ1-1 | - | TRBV19 | 16 | -
TGTGCCAGCAGTTACTCGGACAGTTCACCCCTCCACTTT | CASSYSDSSPLHF | TRBJ1-6 | many | TRBV6-5 | 13 | -
TGTGCCAGCTCTAAAGGGACCGGGGAGCTGTTTTTT | CASSKGTGELFF | TRBJ2-2 | - | TRBV7-3 | 12 | -
TGTGCCAGTAGTGCAGGGACCCAGGGCCCCATTCAGTACTTC | CASSAGTQGPIQYF | TRBJ2-4 | - | TRBV19 | 14 | -